These 24 T cell receptor beta chains were sequenced from one sample in a study of identical twins. MiXCR, run by TCRdb on the 5' RACE reads, gives a single entry per CDR3 protein. The sample contains fewer than 900,000 distinct CDR3 sequences, approximately 18% of which appear only once. These sequences were also reported in another study, on T cells expressing NK-cell markers.

The sequencing sample was made of PBMCs. These TCRs come from a woman aged 18-35 years in good health.

The rearrangement links TRBV5-1 to TRBJ2-7; TRBD1 agrees at 9 bases. With 2 bases clipped from V and 2 bases from J, the junction kept 8 bases outside the gene matches. CDR1 SGHRS and CDR2 YFSETQ come from the germline V gene. This CDR3 has 16 residues. CDR3 in DNA: TGCGCCAGCAGCTTTGGGACAGGGCACTTAGCCTACGAGCAGTACTTC. It yields the protein CASSFGTGHLAYEQYF.

This clonotype has at least ten counts. The V and J genes are TRBV20-1 and TRBJ1-1, with D hard to call. Deletions cut 0 bases from V and 1 base from J, with 9 bases between. CDR1 and CDR2 (germline): DFQATT, SNEGSKA (reference sequence). The length of the CDR3 is 14 residues. The CDR3 DNA sequence: TGCAGTGCTAGAGAGCCAGGCTCGAACACTGAAGCTTTCTTT. Translating gives CSAREPGSNTEAFF.

V gene TRBV28 combines with J gene TRBJ2-1; D is ambiguous. V lost 1 base and J 4 bases, leaving 14 bases between the germline ends. CDR1 is MDHEN and CDR2 is SYDVKM in the germline V gene. The CDR3 loop spans 16 amino acids. As DNA, the CDR3 is TGTGCCAGCAGTTTATCGGAGACAATTTATTACAATGAGCAGTTCTTC. Translation gives CASSLSETIYYNEQFF.

The table lists this clonotype with many counts. The V call is TRBV10-1, the J call TRBJ2-3; 11 bases are a match to TRBD2. The CDR3 length is 16 residues. The V gene's germline CDR1 is WNHNN and CDR2 SYGVQD (reference sequence). V gave up 4 bases and J gave up 3 bases; unmatched junction bases: 6. In DNA, the CDR3 is TGCGCCAGCAGTGGATCTAGCGGGAGGCCGACAGATACGCAGTATTTT. It translates to CASSGSSGRPTDTQYF.

This clonotype was detected only a few times. The rearrangement uses TRBV29-1 and TRBJ2-7, with D uncertain. The germline V and J ends were trimmed by 4 bases and 4 bases, with 11 bases remaining between them. Germline CDR1 is SQVTM and CDR2 is ANQGSEA. The CDR3 totals 12 residues. The CDR3 DNA follows: TGCAGCGTTGTTCTACATGCATACGAGCAGTACTTC. Translation gives CSVVLHAYEQYF.

The chain recombines TRBV6-2 or TRBV6-3 with TRBJ2-2, with D tentatively TRBD1 (6 bases). Per the germline V gene, CDR1 is MNHEY and CDR2 is SVGEGT. This CDR3 has 13 residues. Trimming removed 10 bases at V and 4 bases at J, with 13 bases between. The CDR3 DNA is TGTGCCACAGGGGTAAGACCCACCGGGGAGCTGTTTTTT. Protein product: CATGVRPTGELFF.

The rearrangement joins TRBV20-1 to TRBJ2-1; 10 bases match TRBD2. Trimming at V came to 6 bases and at J to 4 bases, leaving 6 bases not matched to a gene. The CDR3 runs 14 residues. Per the germline V gene, CDR1 is DFQATT and CDR2 is SNEGSKA (reference sequence). The CDR3 region has the DNA TGCAGTGCGAAGAGGACTAGCGGTTACAATGAGCAGTTCTTC. It yields the protein CSAKRTSGYNEQFF.

This clonotype showed up just a few times. The V gene is TRBV12-5, the J gene TRBJ1-1, with D unclear. Trimming shortened V by 0 bases and J by 1 base, and 3 bases separated the two germline ends. Germline CDR1 and CDR2: LGHNT and FRNRAP. The CDR3 length is 13 residues. The CDR3 DNA reads TGTGCTAGTGGTTTGGTGCAGAACACTGAAGCTTTCTTT. Translation gives CASGLVQNTEAFF.

V is TRBV7-3 and J is TRBJ2-2; 7 bases agree with TRBD2. This CDR3 spans 15 amino acids. Germline V gene data show CDR1 as SGHTA and CDR2 as FQGTGA. V shed 2 bases, J shed 7 bases, and the junction held 7 bases outside the gene matches. The CDR3 region is CASSLSASGYGELFF. The CDR3 DNA follows: TGTGCCAGCAGCTTATCGGCTAGCGGCTACGGGGAGCTGTTTTTT.

This chain joins TRBV20-1 and TRBJ2-2, with a possible D match to TRBD2 (7 bases). Germline V lookup: CDR1 DFQATT, CDR2 SNEGSKA (reference sequence). CDR3 length equals 16 residues. V gave up 1 base and J gave up 8 bases, with 20 bases separating them. CDR3 loop: CSARGGGGRKSGELFF. The CDR3 coding sequence is TGCAGTGCTAGAGGGGGCGGGGGCCGCAAGAGTGGGGAGCTGTTTTTT.

This chain links TRBV30 with TRBJ2-7, with D tentatively TRBD1 (6 bases). V lost 0 bases, J lost 2 bases, and 11 bases lay in between. Germline values: CDR1 GTSNPN, CDR2 SVGIG (reference sequence). The CDR3 runs to 14 residues. CDR3 region: CAWSVRGSPYEQYF. The CDR3 nucleotides read TGTGCCTGGAGTGTAAGGGGGTCTCCCTACGAGCAGTACTTC. The full variable domain, in which reference TRBV30 and TRBJ2-7 provide the parts outside the CDR3, is SQTIHQWPATLVQPVGSPLSLECTVEGTSNPNLYWYRQAAGRGLQLLFYSVGIGQISSEVPQNLSASRPQDRQFILSSKKLLLSDSGFYLCAWSVRGSPYEQYFGPGTRLTVT.

The chain is built from TRBV20-1 and TRBJ2-1; TRBD2 matches 10 bases. The CDR3 has 15 residues. Trimming took 0 bases from V and 8 from J; bases not matched to a gene: 7. In germline, CDR1 is DFQATT, CDR2 SNEGSKA (reference sequence). The CDR3 spells CSARDESGRVYEQFF. The CDR3 DNA sequence: TGCAGTGCTAGAGATGAAAGCGGGAGGGTGTATGAGCAGTTCTTC.

The chain joins TRBV3-1 to TRBJ2-5; D not certain. Germline V gene data show CDR1 as LGHDT and CDR2 as YNNKEL (reference sequence). V lost 3 bases, J lost 4 bases, and 6 bases lay in between. This CDR3 contains 12 residues. The CDR3 loop reads CASSQKVETQYF. In DNA, the CDR3 is TGTGCCAGCAGCCAGAAGGTAGAGACCCAGTACTTC.

V gene TRBV29-1 combines with J gene TRBJ1-6; no clear D gene. Trimming cost V 3 bases and J 14 bases, with 11 bases left between them. Germline V gene lookup returns CDR1 SQVTM and CDR2 ANQGSEA. CDR3 length: 11 amino acids. The CDR3 bases are TGCAGCGTTGAGCTTGGTGGCACCCTCCACTTT. Translating it yields CSVELGGTLHF.

J is TRBJ2-1 and V is TRBV10-3; possibly TRBD2 for D (5 bases). CDR1 is ENHRY, CDR2 SYGVKD, per germline. The CDR3 runs 14 residues. The V end was cut by 10 bases, the J end by 3 bases, with 16 bases between. The DNA for the CDR3 is TGTGCCACCCAGAGTATTGGGAGCTACAATGAGCAGTTCTTC. Its protein is CATQSIGSYNEQFF.

This clonotype was detected a few times. This chain joins TRBV6-2 or TRBV6-3 and TRBJ2-7; D gene ambiguous. The CDR3 loop spans 12 amino acids. CDR1 and CDR2 (germline): MNHEY, SVGEGT. V was cut by 6 bases and J by 3 bases, with 9 bases left in between. CDR3 sequence reads: CASRMTIYEQYF. DNA for the CDR3: TGTGCCAGCAGAATGACGATCTACGAGCAGTACTTC.

J is TRBJ2-1 and V is TRBV4-3, with 9 bases matching TRBD2. The ends lost 4 bases at V and 6 bases at J; junction bases unmatched: 13. CDR1 and CDR2 (germline): LGHNA, YSLEER. The CDR3 loop spans 17 amino acids. In nucleotides, the CDR3 is TGCGCCAGCAGCCCATTGTCGGTAGCGGGAGTAGGCAATGAGCAGTTCTTC. Translation gives CASSPLSVAGVGNEQFF.

The V call is TRBV5-1, the J call TRBJ2-5, with D tentatively TRBD1 (5 bases). Deletions cut 2 bases from V and 0 bases from J, with 11 bases between. Germline V gene data show CDR1 as SGHRS and CDR2 as YFSETQ. This CDR3 has 15 residues. The CDR3 here is CASSLDPGYQETQYF. The CDR3 nucleotides are TGCGCCAGCAGCTTAGACCCAGGGTACCAAGAGACCCAGTACTTC.

A few counts support this clonotype. The chain carries TRBV12-3 or TRBV12-4 and TRBJ2-1, with D maybe TRBD2 (5 bases). The germline V and J ends were trimmed by 7 bases and 0 bases, with 19 bases remaining between them. There are 17 residues in the CDR3. CDR3 protein: CASTGILAMSSYNEQFF. DNA of the CDR3: TGTGCCAGCACCGGAATCTTAGCGATGAGCTCCTACAATGAGCAGTTCTTC.

This clonotype was detected only a few times. The V gene is TRBV30, the J gene TRBJ1-4; D unresolved. V lost 0 bases and J lost 7, with 12 bases in between. CDR3 length: 14 residues. In germline, CDR1 is GTSNPN, CDR2 SVGIG (reference sequence). Here the CDR3 reads CAWSVLGRGEKLFF. The CDR3 nucleotides read TGTGCCTGGAGTGTTTTAGGCCGAGGTGAAAAACTGTTTTTT. Full variable domain (outside the CDR3, taken from reference TRBV30 and TRBJ1-4): SQTIHQWPATLVQPVGSPLSLECTVEGTSNPNLYWYRQAAGRGLQLLFYSVGIGQISSEVPQNLSASRPQDRQFILSSKKLLLSDSGFYLCAWSVLGRGEKLFFGSGTQLSVL.

This clonotype turned up a few times. The chain carries TRBV6-5 and TRBJ1-2; D not certain. The germline V gene has CDR1 MNHEY and CDR2 SVGAGI. Between the trimmed V and J ends, which lost 1 base and 8 bases, there was a span of 11 bases. This CDR3 has 13 amino acids. The CDR3 bases are TGTGCCAGCAGTTACTGCGGGAACGGGGGCTACACCTTC. It encodes CASSYCGNGGYTF.

V and J are TRBV10-3 and TRBJ1-2; D is unclear. The CDR3 spans 14 residues. V lost 2 bases and J 3 bases, leaving 10 bases between the germline ends. Germline V gene sequence: CDR1 ENHRY, CDR2 SYGVKD. The CDR3 DNA is TGTGCCATCAGTGAGGGTCCGGGATACTATGGCTACACCTTC. Translation: CAISEGPGYYGYTF.

This clonotype was seen only a few times. The V and J genes are TRBV5-1 and TRBJ2-3, with D unclear. The V and J ends lost 0 bases and 3 bases respectively, with 11 bases between them. Germline V gives CDR1 SGHRS, CDR2 YFSETQ. The CDR3 has 15 amino acids. In nucleotides, the CDR3 is TGCGCCAGCAGCTTGGGGGGTAGCCAAACAGATACGCAGTATTTT. It translates to CASSLGGSQTDTQYF. Full variable domain (missing parts from reference TRBV5-1 and TRBJ2-3): KAGVTQTPRYLIKTRGQQVTLSCSPISGHRSVSWYQQTPGQGLQFLFEYFSETQRNKGNFPGRFSGRQFSNSRSEMNVSTLELGDSALYLCASSLGGSQTDTQYFGPGTRLTVL.

The table lists this clonotype with a few counts. The rearrangement links TRBV12-3 or TRBV12-4 to TRBJ2-3, with D uncertain. This CDR3 contains 12 residues. Trimming took 3 bases from V and 5 from J, leaving 6 bases between them. CDR3 bases: TGTGCCAGCAGTTTTACAGTAGATACGCAGTATTTT. Protein: CASSFTVDTQYF.